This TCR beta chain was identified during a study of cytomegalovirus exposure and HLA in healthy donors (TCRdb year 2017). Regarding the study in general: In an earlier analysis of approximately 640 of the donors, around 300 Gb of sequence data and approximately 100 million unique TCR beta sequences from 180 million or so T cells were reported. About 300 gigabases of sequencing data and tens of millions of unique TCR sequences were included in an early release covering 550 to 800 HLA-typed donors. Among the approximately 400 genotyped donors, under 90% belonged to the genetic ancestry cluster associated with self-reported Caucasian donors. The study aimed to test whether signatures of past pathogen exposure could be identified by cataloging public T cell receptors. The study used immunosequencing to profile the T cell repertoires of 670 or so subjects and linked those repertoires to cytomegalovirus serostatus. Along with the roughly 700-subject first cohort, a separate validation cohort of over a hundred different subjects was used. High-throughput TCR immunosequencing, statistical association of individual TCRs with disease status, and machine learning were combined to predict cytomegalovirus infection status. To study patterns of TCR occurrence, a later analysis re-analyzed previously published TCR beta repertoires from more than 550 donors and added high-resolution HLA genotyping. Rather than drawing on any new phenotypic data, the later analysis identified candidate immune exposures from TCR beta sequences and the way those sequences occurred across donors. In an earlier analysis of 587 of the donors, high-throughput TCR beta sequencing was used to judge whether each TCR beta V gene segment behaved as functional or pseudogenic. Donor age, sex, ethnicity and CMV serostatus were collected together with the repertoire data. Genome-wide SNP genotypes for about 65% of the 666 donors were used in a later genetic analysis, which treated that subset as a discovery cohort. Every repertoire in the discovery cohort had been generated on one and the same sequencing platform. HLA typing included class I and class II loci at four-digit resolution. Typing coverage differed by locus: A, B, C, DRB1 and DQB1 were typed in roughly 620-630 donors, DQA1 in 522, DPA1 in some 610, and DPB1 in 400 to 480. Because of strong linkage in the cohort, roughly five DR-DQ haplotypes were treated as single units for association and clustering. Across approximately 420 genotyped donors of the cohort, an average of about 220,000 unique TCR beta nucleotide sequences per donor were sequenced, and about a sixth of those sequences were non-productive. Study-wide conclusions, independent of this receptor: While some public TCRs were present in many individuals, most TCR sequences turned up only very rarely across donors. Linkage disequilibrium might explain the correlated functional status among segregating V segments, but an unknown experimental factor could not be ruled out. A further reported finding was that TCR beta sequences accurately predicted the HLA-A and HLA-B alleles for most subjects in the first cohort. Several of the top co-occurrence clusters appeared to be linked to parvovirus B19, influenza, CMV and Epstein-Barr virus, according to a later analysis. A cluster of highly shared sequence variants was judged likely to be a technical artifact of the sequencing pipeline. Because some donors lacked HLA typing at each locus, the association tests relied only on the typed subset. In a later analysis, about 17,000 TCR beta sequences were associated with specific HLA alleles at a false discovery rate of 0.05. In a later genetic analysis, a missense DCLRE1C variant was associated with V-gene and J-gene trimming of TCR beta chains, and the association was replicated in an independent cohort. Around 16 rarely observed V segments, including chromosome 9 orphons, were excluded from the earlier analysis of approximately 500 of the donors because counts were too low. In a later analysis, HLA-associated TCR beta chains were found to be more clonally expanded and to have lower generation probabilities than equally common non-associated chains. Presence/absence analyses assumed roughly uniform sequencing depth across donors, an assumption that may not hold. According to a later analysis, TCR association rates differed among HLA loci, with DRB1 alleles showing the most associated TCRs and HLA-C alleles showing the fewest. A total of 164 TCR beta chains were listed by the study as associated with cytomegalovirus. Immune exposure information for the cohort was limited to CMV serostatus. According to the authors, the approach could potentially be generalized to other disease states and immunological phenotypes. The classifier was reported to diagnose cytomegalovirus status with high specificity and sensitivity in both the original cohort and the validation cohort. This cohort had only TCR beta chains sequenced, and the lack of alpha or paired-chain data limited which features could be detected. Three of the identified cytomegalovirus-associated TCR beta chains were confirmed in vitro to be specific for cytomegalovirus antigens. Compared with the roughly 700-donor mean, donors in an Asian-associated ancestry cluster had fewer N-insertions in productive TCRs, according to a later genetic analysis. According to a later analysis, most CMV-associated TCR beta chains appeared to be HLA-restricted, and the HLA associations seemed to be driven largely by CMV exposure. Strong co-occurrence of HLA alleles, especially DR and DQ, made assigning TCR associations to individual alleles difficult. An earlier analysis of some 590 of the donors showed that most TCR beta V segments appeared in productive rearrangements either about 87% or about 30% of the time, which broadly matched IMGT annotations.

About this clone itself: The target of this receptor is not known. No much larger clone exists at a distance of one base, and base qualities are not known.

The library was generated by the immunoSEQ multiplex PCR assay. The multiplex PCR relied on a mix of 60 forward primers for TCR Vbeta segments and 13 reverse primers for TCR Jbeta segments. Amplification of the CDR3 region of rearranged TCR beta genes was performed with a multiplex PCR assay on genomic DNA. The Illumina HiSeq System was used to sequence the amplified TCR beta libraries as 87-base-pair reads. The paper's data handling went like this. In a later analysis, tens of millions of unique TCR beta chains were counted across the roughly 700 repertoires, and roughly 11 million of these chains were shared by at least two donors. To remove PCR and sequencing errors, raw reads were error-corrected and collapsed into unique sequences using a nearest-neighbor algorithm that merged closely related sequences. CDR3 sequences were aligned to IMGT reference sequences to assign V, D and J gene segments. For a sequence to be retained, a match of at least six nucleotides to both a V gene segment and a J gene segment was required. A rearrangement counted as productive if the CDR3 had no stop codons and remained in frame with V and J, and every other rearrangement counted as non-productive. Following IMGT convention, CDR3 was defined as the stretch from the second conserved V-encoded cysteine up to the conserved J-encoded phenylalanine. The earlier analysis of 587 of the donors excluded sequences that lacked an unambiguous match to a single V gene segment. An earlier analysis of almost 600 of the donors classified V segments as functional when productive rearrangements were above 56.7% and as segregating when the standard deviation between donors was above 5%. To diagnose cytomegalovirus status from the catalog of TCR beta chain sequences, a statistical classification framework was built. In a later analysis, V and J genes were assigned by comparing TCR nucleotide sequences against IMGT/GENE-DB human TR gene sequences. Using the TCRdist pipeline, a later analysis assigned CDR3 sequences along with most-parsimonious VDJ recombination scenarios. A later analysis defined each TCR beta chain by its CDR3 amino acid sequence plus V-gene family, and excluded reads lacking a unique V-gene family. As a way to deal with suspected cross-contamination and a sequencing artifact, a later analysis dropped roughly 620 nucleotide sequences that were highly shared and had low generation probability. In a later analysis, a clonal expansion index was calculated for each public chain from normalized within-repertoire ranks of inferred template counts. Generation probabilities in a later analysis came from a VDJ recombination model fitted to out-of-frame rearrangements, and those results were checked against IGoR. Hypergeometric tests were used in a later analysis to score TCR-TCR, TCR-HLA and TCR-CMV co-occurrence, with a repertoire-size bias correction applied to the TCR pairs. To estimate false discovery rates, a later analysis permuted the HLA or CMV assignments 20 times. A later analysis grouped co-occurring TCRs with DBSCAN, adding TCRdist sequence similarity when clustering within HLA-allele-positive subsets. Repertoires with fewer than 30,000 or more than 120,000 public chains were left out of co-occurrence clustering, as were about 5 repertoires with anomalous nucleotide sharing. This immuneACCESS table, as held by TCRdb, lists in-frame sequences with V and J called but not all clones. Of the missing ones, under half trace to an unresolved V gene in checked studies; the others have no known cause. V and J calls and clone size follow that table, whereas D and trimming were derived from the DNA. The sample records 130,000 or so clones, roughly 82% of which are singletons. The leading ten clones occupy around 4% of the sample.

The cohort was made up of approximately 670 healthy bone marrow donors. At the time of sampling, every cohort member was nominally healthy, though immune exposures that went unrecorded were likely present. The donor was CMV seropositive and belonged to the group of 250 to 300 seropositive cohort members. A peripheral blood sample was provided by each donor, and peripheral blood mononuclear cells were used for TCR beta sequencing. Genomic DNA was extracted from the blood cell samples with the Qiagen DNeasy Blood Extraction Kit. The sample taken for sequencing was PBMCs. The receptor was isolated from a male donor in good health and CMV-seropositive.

This receptor carries the CDR3 CASSLVVNTEAFF. The nucleotide sequence is given as TGTGCCAGCAGTTTAGTCGTGAACACTGAAGCTTTCTTT. The chain is made from TRBV27 and TRBJ1-1, with no confidently assigned D gene. The CDR3 holds 13 amino acids from the cysteine to the phenylalanine. The CDR3 DNA has 39 bases and is translated from base 1. In the germline V gene (reference sequence), CDR1 corresponds to MNHEY and CDR2 to SMNVEV. The junction carries 4 bases between V and J, which are trimmed by 2 bases and 0 bases respectively.